This T cell receptor beta chain was sequenced during a study of tumor and adjacent non-tumor tissue in lung cancer. Findings and limits, study-wide: In normal lung, the top 100 clones were significantly more dominant than in tumor.

Worth noting for this clonotype: What it recognizes is unknown.

Three rounds of nested PCR, following a modified ARM-PCR protocol, produced the TCRbeta library. TCRdb used MiXCR to reprocess the multiplex PCR reads, holding one entry per CDR3 protein. The sample shows roughly 120,000 distinct CDR3 sequences, roughly 80% of them seen only once. The germline V and J ends were trimmed by 3 bases and 8 bases, with 19 bases remaining between them. CDR1 DFQATT and CDR2 SNEGSKA come from the germline V gene (reference sequence). This CDR3 region has 14 residues. No cell sorting was done before RNA was extracted from the tissue. This TCR was sampled from a woman aged 55 to 70 with non-small cell lung cancer. Sequenced input: lung tumor tissue. V is TRBV20-1 and J is TRBJ1-2, with D unclear. For the CDR3, the DNA is TGCAGTGCTAGGACCGTGGGAGTGGAGGGAGGCTACACCTTC. Residues: CSARTVGVEGGYTF.